These 18 T cell receptor beta chains came from one sample sequenced in a study of cytomegalovirus exposure and HLA in healthy donors. PCR amplification relied on 60 Vbeta primers (plus 13 Jbeta primers). Assay: immunoSEQ multiplex PCR; the TCRdb copy retains only in-frame clones and omits some. The profile covers around 140,000 clones, with about 80% appearing a single time and 2.4% taken by the ten largest. Source material: PBMCs. The source of these receptors is a young woman in good health and CMV-seropositive.

The chain is built from TRBV5-4 and TRBJ2-7; 10 bases match TRBD1. CDR1 SGHNT and CDR2 YYREEE come from the germline V gene (reference sequence). The CDR3 runs to 15 residues. V lost 4 bases to trimming and J lost 2 bases; unmatched junction nucleotides: 6. In DNA form, the CDR3 reads TGTGCCAGCAGCGTCCGGGACAGGGGAGCCTACGAGCAGTACTTC. This translates into CASSVRDRGAYEQYF.

This clone was seen more than once but under ten times. The genes are TRBV5-4 and TRBJ1-2; 7 bases fit TRBD1. The CDR3 contains 17 residues. The V gene end was trimmed by 4 bases and the J gene end by 7 bases; junction bases not matched to a gene: 19. CDR1 and CDR2 (germline): SGHNT, YYREEE (reference sequence). The CDR3 bases are TGTGCCAGCAGCCGTCGACAGGGCACGCCAGGGGAGGCTGGCTACACCTTC. This codes for CASSRRQGTPGEAGYTF.

The chain combines TRBV6-1 with TRBJ2-2; TRBD1 might be the D (5 bases). V lost 7 bases, J lost 4 bases, and 13 bases lay in between. This CDR3 has 14 residues. The V gene's germline CDR1 is MNHNS and CDR2 SASEGT. CDR3 DNA: TGTGCCAGCACCCTGACAGAGTCCACCGGGGAGCTGTTTTTT. Protein: CASTLTESTGELFF.

This sequence joins TRBV27 and TRBJ2-7; TRBD2 might be the D (7 bases). Trimming stripped 2 bases from V and 2 bases from J, with 13 bases between. CDR1 is MNHEY, CDR2 SMNVEV, per germline (reference sequence). This CDR3 is 15 amino acids long. CDR3 region: CASSLAGALTYEQYF. The DNA of the CDR3 is TGTGCCAGCAGTTTAGCGGGGGCACTTACCTACGAGCAGTACTTC.

A few counts support this clone. The chain links TRBV7-9 to TRBJ2-3; D ambiguous. CDR1 is SEHNR, CDR2 FQNEAQ, per germline (reference sequence). V was trimmed by 1 base and J by 6 bases, leaving 11 bases between them. CDR3 length: 14 amino acids. The CDR3 spells CASSLGTDPDTQYF. CDR3 nucleotides: TGTGCCAGCAGCTTAGGCACAGATCCCGATACGCAGTATTTT.

In its sample, this clone was seen once. The V and J genes are TRBV28 and TRBJ2-7, with D maybe TRBD1 (6 bases). Germline lookup yields CDR1 MDHEN and CDR2 SYDVKM. The length of the CDR3 is 13 residues. Trimming took off 6 bases at V and 4 bases at J, with 13 bases between the two ends. The CDR3 protein is CASRPGVTYEQYF. The CDR3 region has the DNA TGTGCCAGCAGGCCAGGGGTTACATACGAGCAGTACTTC.

CDR3 nucleotides: TGTGCCTGCACAGGCCAAGAGACCCAGTACTTC. Its protein is CACTGQETQYF. This sequence joins TRBV30 and TRBJ2-5, with a possible D match to TRBD1 (5 bases). This CDR3 region has 11 residues. Germline lookup yields CDR1 GTSNPN and CDR2 SVGIG (reference sequence). Trimming removed 6 bases at V and 1 base at J, with 6 bases between.

The chain couples TRBV10-2 to TRBJ1-5; TRBD1 matches at 10 bases. Germline trimming cut 3 bases from V and 1 base from J; bases unmatched to any gene: 3. The CDR3 totals 16 residues. Germline loops: CDR1 WSHSY, CDR2 SAAADI. This chain's CDR3 is CASSDGQGVSNQPQHF. CDR3 in DNA: TGCGCCAGCAGTGATGGACAGGGGGTCAGCAATCAGCCCCAGCATTTT.

The chain is built from TRBV6-6 and TRBJ1-1, with a possible D match to TRBD1 (5 bases). The CDR3 covers 16 residues. Germline CDR1 MNHNY, CDR2 SVGAGI (reference sequence). V shed 4 bases and J shed 1 base, with 16 bases lying between them. The CDR3 DNA follows: TGTGCCAGCAGTTCCCCCCCAGGCGGGGGGAACACTGAAGCTTTCTTT. It encodes CASSSPPGGGNTEAFF.

Remarks on this clone: Other DNA sequences of this sample code for an identical CDR3. This chain links TRBV19 with TRBJ2-1; unclear D gene. Germline loops: CDR1 LNHDA, CDR2 SQIVND (reference sequence). This CDR3 region has 15 residues. The V end lost 6 bases, the J end lost 0 bases, and 12 bases lay between the germline ends. The CDR3 reads CASRIDRSSYNEQFF. The CDR3 DNA reads as TGTGCCAGTAGGATTGATCGGAGCTCCTACAATGAGCAGTTCTTC.

The CDR3 region is CAVKTGNTEAFF. DNA of the CDR3: TGTGCCGTAAAAACGGGGAACACTGAAGCTTTCTTT. The chain has TRBV6-4 and TRBJ1-1; D is unclear. CDR3 length equals 12 residues. Germline loops: CDR1 MRHNA, CDR2 SNTAGT. The germline V and J ends were trimmed by 11 bases and 1 base, with 11 bases remaining between them.

V is TRBV9 and J is TRBJ2-2, with 13 bases lining up with TRBD2. The CDR3 is 17 amino acids. Trimming at V came to 1 base and at J to 3 bases, leaving 3 bases not matched to a gene. Germline V CDR1 and CDR2: SGDLS, YYNGEE. The CDR3: CASSVQTSGGYTGELFF. The CDR3 region has the DNA TGTGCCAGCAGCGTACAGACTAGCGGGGGGTACACCGGGGAGCTGTTTTTT.

The chain has TRBV7-6 and TRBJ2-7; the D gene is possibly TRBD1 (6 bases). Germline loops: CDR1 SGHVS, CDR2 FNYEAQ. This CDR3 spans 12 amino acids. V was clipped by 5 bases and J by 6 bases, with 11 bases between them. CDR3 region: CASSTGTGEQYF. For the CDR3, the DNA is TGTGCCAGCAGCACAGGGACGGGCGAGCAGTACTTC.

The chain employs TRBV5-4 and TRBJ2-7, with D perhaps TRBD1 (5 bases). Germline CDR1 reads SGHNT; CDR2 reads YYREEE (reference sequence). Trimming cost V 5 bases and J 6 bases, with 18 bases left between them. The CDR3 totals 14 residues. The CDR3 region is CASSLGLSGPEQYF. The DNA for the CDR3 is TGTGCCAGCAGTCTTGGTCTCTCAGGGCCCGAGCAGTACTTC.

The chain employs TRBV5-4 and TRBJ2-2; 11 positions match TRBD2. The CDR3 has 17 amino acids. Trimming cost V 4 bases and J 5 bases; bases outside gene matches: 10. From germline, CDR1 is SGHNT and CDR2 YYREEE (reference sequence). The CDR3 loop is CASSPTLAGGLTGELFF. The CDR3, as DNA: TGTGCCAGCAGCCCGACGTTAGCGGGGGGGCTAACCGGGGAGCTGTTTTTT.

The V and J genes are TRBV19 and TRBJ1-5; weak D call: TRBD1 (5 bases). Trimming shortened V by 4 bases and J by 0 bases, and 13 bases separated the two germline ends. Germline lookup yields CDR1 LNHDA and CDR2 SQIVND (reference sequence). The CDR3 totals 16 residues. The CDR3 DNA reads TGTGCCAGTAGTACCTACGGGGGGTATAGCAATCAGCCCCAGCATTTT. Amino acids: CASSTYGGYSNQPQHF. The full variable domain, in which reference TRBV19 and TRBJ1-5 provide the parts outside the CDR3, is DGGITQSPKYLFRKEGQNVTLSCEQNLNHDAMYWYRQDPGQGLRLIYYSQIVNDFQKGDIAEGYSVSREKKESFPLTVTSAQKNPTAFYLCASSTYGGYSNQPQHFGDGTRLSIL.

This clone showed up just a few times. The chain employs TRBV25-1 and TRBJ1-2; 9 bases are a match to TRBD1. The CDR3 sequence is 16 residues long. Looked up from germline, CDR1 is MGHDK and CDR2 is SYGVNS. V lost 6 bases, J lost 4 bases, and 12 bases stayed unmatched. This chain's CDR3 is CASSPRDREVLYGYTF. The CDR3 DNA sequence: TGTGCCAGCAGCCCCAGGGACAGGGAGGTCCTCTATGGCTACACCTTC.

The chain carries TRBV15 and TRBJ1-1; tentatively, D is TRBD1 (5 bases). Germline assignment: CDR1 LNHNV and CDR2 YYDKDF (reference sequence). There are 18 residues in the CDR3. Trimming removed 0 bases at V and 1 base at J, with 18 bases between. The CDR3 loop is CATSRDPWGGVGNTEAFF. CDR3 coding DNA: TGTGCCACCAGCAGAGATCCCTGGGGGGGGGTGGGGAACACTGAAGCTTTCTTT.